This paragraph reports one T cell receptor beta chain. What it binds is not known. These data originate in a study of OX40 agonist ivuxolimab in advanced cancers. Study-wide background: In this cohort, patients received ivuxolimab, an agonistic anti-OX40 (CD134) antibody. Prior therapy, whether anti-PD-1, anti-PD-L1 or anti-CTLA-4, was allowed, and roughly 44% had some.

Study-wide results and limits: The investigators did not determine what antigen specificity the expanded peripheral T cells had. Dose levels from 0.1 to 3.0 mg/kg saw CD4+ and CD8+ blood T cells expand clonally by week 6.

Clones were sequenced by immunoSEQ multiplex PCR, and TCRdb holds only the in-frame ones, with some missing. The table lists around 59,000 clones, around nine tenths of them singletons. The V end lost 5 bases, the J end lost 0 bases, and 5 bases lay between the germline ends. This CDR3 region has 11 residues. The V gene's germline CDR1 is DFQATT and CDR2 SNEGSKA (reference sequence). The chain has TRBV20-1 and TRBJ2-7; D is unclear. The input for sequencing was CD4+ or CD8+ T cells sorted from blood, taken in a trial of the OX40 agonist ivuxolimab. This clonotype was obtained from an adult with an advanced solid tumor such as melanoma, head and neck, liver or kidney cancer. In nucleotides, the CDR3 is TGCAGTGCTTACAACTCCTACGAGCAGTACTTC. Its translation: CSAYNSYEQYF.